This T cell receptor (beta chain) was retrieved from a study of cytomegalovirus exposure and HLA in healthy donors. The CDR3 consists of 13 residues. V dropped 2 bases and J dropped 5 bases, with 9 bases sitting between them. Germline values: CDR1 KGHSH, CDR2 LQKENI. In the case of this clone: Its target is unknown.

Study-level results: Analysis performed later found about 17,000 TCR beta sequences associated with HLA alleles at 0.05 false discovery rate.

13 Jbeta primers and 60 Vbeta primers were used for the PCR. The protocol was immunoSEQ multiplex PCR, while the TCRdb copy is restricted to in-frame clones and leaves out a portion. The table lists around 140,000 clones, with 1.5% to 1.8% in the top ten. The TCR originated in a woman in her 40s in good health and CMV-seronegative. The chain couples TRBV18 to TRBJ1-1; D unresolved. The sample comprised PBMCs. DNA for the CDR3: TGTGCCAGCTCACCAATCGGGGAGACTGAAGCTTTCTTT. It encodes CASSPIGETEAFF.